The 28 T cell receptor beta chains below all came from one sample that was sequenced in a study of metastatic and nonmetastatic thyroid tumors (dated by TCRdb to the early 2020s). Library preparation was by PCR. TCRdb shows the sequencer as Illumina HiSeq 4000. Starting from the raw public reads, TCRdb applied fastp trimming at Q25, assembled clones with MiXCR and retained in-frame beta chains. This sample comprises 30,000 or so clones, more than 20% of them detected only once. The ten most abundant clones make up roughly 2.2% of the sample. None of the patients had been given any treatment before thyroid surgery. Sequencing input: blood. The receptor set was obtained from a female donor with papillary thyroid cancer or a benign thyroid nodule (not recorded which). Some clones in this sample may be carry-over from other donors' samples.

Many counts were recorded for this clone. The chain has TRBV19 and TRBJ2-3, with D possibly matching TRBD2 (5 bases). Germline CDR1 and CDR2: LNHDA and SQIVND (reference sequence). Trimming cost V 3 bases and J 6 bases, with 7 bases left between them. This CDR3 has 12 amino acids. CDR3 DNA: TGTGCCAGTAGTATCCGGAGGGATACGCAGTATTTT. It yields the protein CASSIRRDTQYF.

This clone has ten or more counts. This sequence joins TRBV20-1 and TRBJ1-2; 12 bases match TRBD1. Losses at the gene ends were 1 base for V and 8 bases for J; bases not matched to a gene: 8. CDR3 length: 15 amino acids. CDR1 and CDR2 from the germline V gene are DFQATT and SNEGSKA (reference sequence). CDR3 residues: CSARGGQGAFGGYTF. Written as DNA, the CDR3 is TGCAGTGCTAGAGGGGGACAGGGGGCTTTCGGAGGCTACACCTTC.

This clone was seen at least ten times. The rearrangement joins TRBV5-1 to TRBJ2-1; TRBD1 matches at 9 bases. The trim removed 2 bases at V and 9 bases at J, leaving 9 bases unmatched. CDR1 and CDR2 (germline): SGHRS, YFSETQ. This CDR3 region has 15 residues. The CDR3: CASSFRGQGDGEQFF. CDR3 nucleotide sequence: TGCGCCAGCAGCTTTAGGGGACAGGGAGACGGTGAGCAGTTCTTC.

This chain uses TRBV28 with TRBJ1-2; D gene ambiguous. Germline lookup yields CDR1 MDHEN and CDR2 SYDVKM. The germline V and J ends were trimmed by 4 bases and 4 bases, with 7 bases remaining between them. The CDR3 length is 12 residues. The CDR3 region is CASSSPSYGYTF. For the CDR3, the DNA is TGTGCCAGCAGTTCGCCGTCCTATGGCTACACCTTC.

Within the sample, this clone is medium-sized. The V gene is TRBV24-1, the J gene TRBJ2-1; D unresolved. V was cut by 1 base and J by 9 bases, with 6 bases left in between. Germline V gives CDR1 KGHDR, CDR2 SFDVKD. The CDR3 is 12 amino acids. The CDR3, as DNA: TGTGCCACCAGTGATTTCTTCGGTGAGCAGTTCTTC. It yields the protein CATSDFFGEQFF.

Sample share makes this clone medium-sized (0.01 to 0.1%). The chain has TRBV28 and TRBJ2-7, with a possible D match to TRBD2 (5 bases). This CDR3 region has 14 residues. V lost 5 bases to trimming and J lost 0 bases, with 11 bases between them. Germline lookup yields CDR1 MDHEN and CDR2 SYDVKM. The DNA of the CDR3 is TGTGCCAGCAGTGTCACCCGGGACTCCTACGAGCAGTACTTC. Amino acids: CASSVTRDSYEQYF.

As concerns this clone: A read error is possible here, since a much larger clone lies one base away. The chain combines TRBV29-1 with TRBJ1-3; no clear D gene. There are 11 residues in the CDR3. V was pared by 3 bases and J by 5 bases, with 5 bases between. Germline values: CDR1 SQVTM, CDR2 ANQGSEA. This CDR3 is CSVETRNTIYF. DNA for the CDR3: TGCAGCGTTGAGACAAGAAACACCATATATTTT.

As regards this clone: Germline is not matched at one junction end, which may reflect a read error. The chain uses TRBV30 and TRBJ2-1; D ambiguous. The CDR3 extends over 13 amino acids. The V gene's germline CDR1 is GTSNPN and CDR2 SVGIG (reference sequence). The CDR3 DNA sequence: TGTGCCTGGAGTGTACTTGCGCCCGCTGAGCATTTCTTT. Its translation is CAWSVLAPAEHFF.

This clone was counted at least ten times. As DNA, the CDR3 is TGTGCCCGGGGGGTTGGAAACACCATATATTTT. Translated: CARGVGNTIYF. J is TRBJ1-3 and V is TRBV30; the D gene is possibly TRBD1 (5 bases). Trimming pared 8 bases from V and 3 bases from J, leaving 8 bases between. From germline, CDR1 is GTSNPN and CDR2 SVGIG (reference sequence). This CDR3 comprises 11 residues.

The chain carries TRBV6-2 or TRBV6-3 and TRBJ2-7, with D perhaps matching TRBD2 (5 bases). Looked up from germline, CDR1 is MNHEY and CDR2 is SVGEGT. The CDR3 sequence is 15 residues long. V was trimmed by 5 bases and J by 4 bases, leaving 18 bases between them. The CDR3 DNA is TGTGCCAGCAGTCTTGGGAGTGCCATAGTATACGAGCAGTACTTC. It is translated as CASSLGSAIVYEQYF.

This clone was counted many times. The V and J genes are TRBV11-2 and TRBJ2-3; weak D call: TRBD1 (5 bases). V was shortened by 5 bases and J by 2 bases, with 17 bases between the two germline ends. Germline V gene data show CDR1 as SGHAT and CDR2 as FQNNGV. The CDR3 covers 16 residues. In DNA, the CDR3 is TGTGCCAGCAGCCCAGGGATTGGGCCCTCCACAGATACGCAGTATTTT. The encoded protein is CASSPGIGPSTDTQYF.

At least ten counts were recorded for this clone. The V call is TRBV10-3, the J call TRBJ2-5; perhaps D is TRBD1 or TRBD2 (6 bases each). Trimming left V 8 bases short and J 4 bases short, with 14 bases between. The germline V gene has CDR1 ENHRY and CDR2 SYGVKD. The length of the CDR3 is 13 residues. CDR3: CAISRGAGETQYF. The CDR3, as DNA: TGTGCCATCTCGAGGGGGGCGGGAGAGACCCAGTACTTC.

This clone was seen at least ten times. This same CDR3 is encoded by further DNA sequences in the sample. The V gene is TRBV9, the J gene TRBJ2-3; D ambiguous. Trimming left V 1 base short and J 0 bases short, with 12 bases between. CDR3 length equals 16 residues. Germline V gives CDR1 SGDLS, CDR2 YYNGEE. CDR3 nucleotide sequence: TGTGCCAGCAGCGTATTGGGCCGGGCAAGCACAGATACGCAGTATTTT. Translated: CASSVLGRASTDTQYF.

This clone is medium-sized. This chain connects TRBV6-5 to TRBJ1-2; D unclear. This CDR3 is 13 amino acids long. Trimming left V 3 bases short and J 0 bases short, with 5 bases between. Per the germline V gene, CDR1 is MNHEY and CDR2 is SVGAGI. The CDR3 DNA reads as TGTGCCAGCAGTTATAGTTCTAACTATGGCTACACCTTC. Protein: CASSYSSNYGYTF.

This sequence joins TRBV6-2 or TRBV6-3 and TRBJ1-2; D is unclear. Deletions cut 6 bases from V and 4 bases from J, with 15 bases between. CDR1 is MNHEY and CDR2 is SVGEGT in the germline V gene. The CDR3 totals 14 residues. The CDR3 is CASRTTRLGYGYTF. The CDR3 nucleotides are TGTGCCAGCAGAACCACGAGGCTTGGCTATGGCTACACCTTC.

This clone was observed many times. The chain employs TRBV4-3 and TRBJ2-1, with 7 nucleotides matching TRBD2. The CDR3 runs to 15 residues. Germline CDR1 reads LGHNA; CDR2 reads YSLEER. The V and J ends lost 3 bases and 3 bases, in that order; junction bases with no gene match: 5. The CDR3, as DNA: TGCGCCAGCAGCCATCGGCTAGCGGACTACAATGAGCAGTTCTTC. It is translated as CASSHRLADYNEQFF.

Here the CDR3 reads CASSLWSAGESTDTQYF. As DNA, the CDR3 is TGTGCCAGCAGCCTTTGGAGCGCGGGAGAGAGCACAGATACGCAGTATTTT. The chain couples TRBV11-2 to TRBJ2-3; TRBD2 matches 7 bases. Trimming removed 5 bases from V and 0 bases from J; junction bases left unmatched: 11. This CDR3 spans 17 amino acids. Germline V gene data show CDR1 as SGHAT and CDR2 as FQNNGV.

This clone was detected ten times or more. The chain couples TRBV5-5 to TRBJ1-1; D remains unclear. The V and J ends lost 2 bases and 0 bases respectively, with 2 bases between them. Germline V CDR1 and CDR2: SGHKS, YYEKEE (reference sequence). The CDR3 extends over 12 amino acids. CDR3 residues: CASSFLNTEAFF. CDR3 DNA sequence: TGTGCCAGCAGCTTCCTGAACACTGAAGCTTTCTTT.

The J gene is TRBJ2-7, the V gene TRBV9; the match to TRBD2 covers 9 bases. Germline V gives CDR1 SGDLS, CDR2 YYNGEE. The CDR3 spans 18 residues. Trimming took 4 bases from V and 0 from J; bases not matched to a gene: 14. CDR3 sequence reads: CASSLVSYAGGLSYEQYF. The CDR3 DNA reads TGTGCCAGCAGCTTAGTTTCCTATGCGGGAGGGCTCTCCTACGAGCAGTACTTC. Supplemented by reference TRBV9 and TRBJ2-7, the full variable domain reads DSGVTQTPKHLITATGQRVTLRCSPRSGDLSVYWYQQSLDQGLQFLIQYYNGEERAKGNILERFSAQQFPDLHSELNLSSLELGDSALYFCASSLVSYAGGLSYEQYFGPGTRLTVT.

The sample holds many counts of this clone. The chain uses TRBV11-3 and TRBJ2-1; a weak D match, TRBD2 (6 bases). This CDR3 has 14 residues. V dropped 1 base and J dropped 15 bases, with 19 bases sitting between them. The germline gives CDR1 SGHNT, CDR2 YENEEA. DNA for the CDR3: TGTGCCAGCAGCTTAGCGGGCGGCGGGAAGGGGTTGTTCTTC. Protein sequence: CASSLAGGGKGLFF.

V gene TRBV11-2 combines with J gene TRBJ2-7; 13 bases match TRBD2. Trimming took 4 bases from V and 4 from J; bases not matched to a gene: 10. In germline, CDR1 is SGHAT, CDR2 FQNNGV. CDR3 length: 17 amino acids. The CDR3 reads CASSSSRTSGSRYEQYF. CDR3 in DNA: TGTGCCAGCAGCTCATCACGGACTAGCGGGAGTCGGTACGAGCAGTACTTC.

Turning to this clone: Compared with germline, one end of the junction differs, possibly owing to a read error. The V gene is TRBV3-1, the J gene TRBJ2-7, with TRBD2 matching 11 bases. CDR3 length: 14 residues. The germline V gene has CDR1 LGHDT and CDR2 YNNKEL (reference sequence). The CDR3, as DNA: TGCGCCAGCACCCAAGAGGCACTAGCGGGAGTACGGTACTTC. It yields the protein CASTQEALAGVRYF.

The rearrangement joins TRBV3-1 to TRBJ2-7, with D tentatively TRBD2 (5 bases). Between the trimmed V and J ends, which lost 0 bases and 1 base, there was a span of 16 bases. This CDR3 region has 17 residues. CDR1 and CDR2 from the germline V gene are LGHDT and YNNKEL (reference sequence). CDR3: CASSQDTWARGSYEQYF. The CDR3 DNA sequence: TGTGCCAGCAGCCAAGATACTTGGGCCCGGGGATCCTACGAGCAGTACTTC.

This clone was seen many times. The genes are TRBV20-1 and TRBJ2-1; D not certain. Germline loops: CDR1 DFQATT, CDR2 SNEGSKA (reference sequence). V was cut by 2 bases and J by 0 bases, with 8 bases left in between. CDR3 length: 14 residues. The CDR3 loop reads CSARLRSSYNEQFF. The CDR3 nucleotides read TGCAGTGCTAGACTACGGAGCTCCTACAATGAGCAGTTCTTC.

The rearrangement joins TRBV18 to TRBJ2-5; TRBD1 agrees at 7 bases. The CDR3 is 14 amino acids. CDR1 and CDR2 from the germline V gene are KGHSH and LQKENI. The ends lost 2 bases at V and 4 bases at J; junction bases unmatched: 4. The CDR3 DNA reads as TGTGCCAGCTCACCAGGGGACAGTTCAGAGACCCAGTACTTC. Its translation is CASSPGDSSETQYF.

This clone showed up many times. V usage is TRBV6-2 or TRBV6-3 and J usage is TRBJ2-1; no firm D call. Trimming shortened V by 6 bases and J by 8 bases, and 11 bases separated the two germline ends. The CDR3 totals 12 residues. Per germline, CDR1 MNHEY and CDR2 SVGEGT. The DNA of the CDR3 is TGTGCCAGCAGCCCGTTCGGCTATGAGCAGTTCTTC. Translation gives CASSPFGYEQFF.

The rearrangement links TRBV24-1 to TRBJ2-3, with D unresolved. Trimming left V 8 bases short and J 4 bases short, with 18 bases between. Germline V gives CDR1 KGHDR, CDR2 SFDVKD. This CDR3 comprises 15 residues. The CDR3 DNA is TGTGCCACCATTTATTCGCAGCACTTTCCAGATACGCAGTATTTT. It translates to CATIYSQHFPDTQYF.

By proportion, this clone is medium-sized. The V and J genes are TRBV20-1 and TRBJ2-7; D tentatively reads TRBD1 or TRBD2 (5 bases each). The CDR3 is made up of 14 amino acids. Trimming cost V 0 bases and J 6 bases, with 15 bases left between them. CDR1 and CDR2 (germline): DFQATT, SNEGSKA (reference sequence). This CDR3 is CSARDTLGELEQYF. The CDR3 DNA reads as TGCAGTGCTAGAGATACCCTAGGGGAGCTCGAGCAGTACTTC.